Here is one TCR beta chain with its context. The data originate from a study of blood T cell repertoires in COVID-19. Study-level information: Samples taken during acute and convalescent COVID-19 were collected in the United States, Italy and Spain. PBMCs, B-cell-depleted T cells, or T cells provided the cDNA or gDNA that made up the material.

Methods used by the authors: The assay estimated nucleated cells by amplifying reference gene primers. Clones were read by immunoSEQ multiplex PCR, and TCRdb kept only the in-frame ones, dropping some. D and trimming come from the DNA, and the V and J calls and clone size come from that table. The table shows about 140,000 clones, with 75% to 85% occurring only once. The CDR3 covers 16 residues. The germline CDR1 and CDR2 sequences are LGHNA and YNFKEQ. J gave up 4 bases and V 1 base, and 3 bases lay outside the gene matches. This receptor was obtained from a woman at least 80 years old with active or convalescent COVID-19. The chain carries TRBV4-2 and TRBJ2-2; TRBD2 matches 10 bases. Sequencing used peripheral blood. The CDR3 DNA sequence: TGTGCCAGCAGCCAAGTAGCGGGGGGACTCACCGGGGAGCTGTTTTTT. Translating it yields CASSQVAGGLTGELFF.